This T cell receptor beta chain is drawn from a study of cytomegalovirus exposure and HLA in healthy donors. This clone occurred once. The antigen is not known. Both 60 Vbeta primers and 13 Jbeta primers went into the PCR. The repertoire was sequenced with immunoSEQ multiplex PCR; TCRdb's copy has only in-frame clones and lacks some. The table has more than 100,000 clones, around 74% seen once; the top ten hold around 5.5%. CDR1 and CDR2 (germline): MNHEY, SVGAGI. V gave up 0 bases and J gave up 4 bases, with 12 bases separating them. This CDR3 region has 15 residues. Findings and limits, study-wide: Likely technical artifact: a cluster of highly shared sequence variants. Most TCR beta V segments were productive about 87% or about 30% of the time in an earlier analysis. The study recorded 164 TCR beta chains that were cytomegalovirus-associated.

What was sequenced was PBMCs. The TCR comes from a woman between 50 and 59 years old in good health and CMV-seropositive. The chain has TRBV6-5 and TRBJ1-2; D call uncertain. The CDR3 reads CASSYSRGQLYGYTF. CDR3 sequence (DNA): TGTGCCAGCAGTTACTCGAGAGGTCAGCTCTATGGCTACACCTTC.